One sample yielded the 10 T cell receptor beta chains listed below, sequenced in a study of blood T cell repertoires in COVID-19 (dated by TCRdb to about 2020). The library came from the immunoSEQ multiplex PCR assay. In its TCRdb copy, this immuneACCESS table keeps in-frame sequences only and misses some clones. Where compared with another copy, unresolved V genes explain less than half of these, and the others have no known cause. This sample holds some 270,000 clones; around 90% were observed only once. The ten largest make up roughly 2.2% of the sample. Sequencing was carried out using peripheral blood. These receptors were collected from a man between 50 and 59 years old with acute or convalescent COVID-19.

The chain is built from TRBV30 and TRBJ1-1; D ambiguous. This CDR3 has 13 amino acids. Trimming cost V 3 bases and J 4 bases, with 12 bases left between them. Germline assignment: CDR1 GTSNPN and CDR2 SVGIG (reference sequence). This CDR3 is CAWSYSKATEAFF. The CDR3 DNA follows: TGTGCCTGGAGCTACAGTAAGGCCACTGAAGCTTTCTTT.

The J gene is TRBJ1-5, the V gene TRBV7-9; 7 positions match TRBD1. Germline V gene lookup returns CDR1 SEHNR and CDR2 FQNEAQ (reference sequence). V lost 5 bases, J lost 0 bases, and 7 bases stayed unmatched. The CDR3 runs to 16 residues. CDR3 loop: CASSPRQGDSNQPQHF. For the CDR3, the DNA is TGTGCCAGCAGCCCCAGACAGGGAGATAGCAATCAGCCCCAGCATTTT.

This clone was found once. Here the CDR3 DNA reads TGTGCCTGGGCTGCCCGGGAGAACACTGAAGCTTTCTTT. Translated, it gives CAWAARENTEAFF. V and J are TRBV30 and TRBJ1-1; D gene unclear. Looked up from germline, CDR1 is GTSNPN and CDR2 is SVGIG (reference sequence). The CDR3 spans 13 residues. Trimming left V 5 bases short and J 1 base short, with 11 bases between. The full variable domain, in which reference TRBV30 and TRBJ1-1 provide the parts outside the CDR3, is SQTIHQWPATLVQPVGSPLSLECTVEGTSNPNLYWYRQAAGRGLQLLFYSVGIGQISSEVPQNLSASRPQDRQFILSSKKLLLSDSGFYLCAWAARENTEAFFGQGTRLTVV.

The chain combines TRBV9 with TRBJ1-2, with D maybe TRBD1 (5 bases). Trimming stripped 0 bases from V and 0 bases from J, with 9 bases between. There are 15 residues in the CDR3. Germline CDR1 SGDLS, CDR2 YYNGEE. The CDR3 sequence is CASSVGAGSNYGYTF. As DNA, the CDR3 is TGTGCCAGCAGCGTAGGGGCAGGGTCTAACTATGGCTACACCTTC.

The CDR3 DNA reads TGTGCCAGCAGCTTTAGGGACAGGGTTTTTACCGGGGAGCTGTTTTTT. This codes for CASSFRDRVFTGELFF. The chain has TRBV5-5 and TRBJ2-2; 9 bases agree with TRBD1. The CDR3 spans 16 residues. The V segment lost 2 bases and the J segment 5 bases; nucleotides outside the gene matches: 7. In germline, CDR1 is SGHKS, CDR2 YYEKEE (reference sequence).

This chain connects TRBV2 to TRBJ2-7; the D gene is possibly TRBD1 (6 bases). This CDR3 has 16 residues. The V end lost 8 bases, the J end lost 2 bases, and 22 bases lay between the germline ends. The germline V gene encodes CDR1 SNHLY and CDR2 FYNNEI. In DNA, the CDR3 is TGTGCCAGCGACGCAGGGGTTTCGACGAGGGCCTACGAGCAGTACTTC. This codes for CASDAGVSTRAYEQYF.

This chain links TRBV28 with TRBJ1-5; 8 nucleotides line up with TRBD1. V shed 4 bases, J shed 2 bases, and the junction held 4 bases outside the gene matches. The CDR3 covers 15 residues. Germline V CDR1 and CDR2: MDHEN, SYDVKM. The chain's CDR3 is CASSSGQVGNQPQHF. The CDR3 DNA follows: TGTGCCAGCAGTTCGGGACAGGTGGGCAATCAGCCCCAGCATTTT.

The chain has TRBV9 and TRBJ2-2; D ambiguous. The length of the CDR3 is 14 residues. Deletions cut 0 bases from V and 4 bases from J, with 7 bases between. Germline V CDR1 and CDR2: SGDLS, YYNGEE. The DNA of the CDR3 is TGTGCCAGCAGCGTAGGGCGGCTCACCGGGGAGCTGTTTTTT. It is translated as CASSVGRLTGELFF.

This clone was seen once. The chain carries TRBV12-3 or TRBV12-4 and TRBJ2-7; 7 bases are a match to TRBD1. The CDR3 is 13 amino acids. Germline trimming cut 7 bases from V and 6 bases from J; bases unmatched to any gene: 9. The CDR3 is CASTHGTESEQYF. CDR3 sequence (DNA): TGTGCCAGCACTCATGGGACAGAAAGCGAGCAGTACTTC.

The chain employs TRBV18 and TRBJ1-5, with D tentatively TRBD1 (5 bases). The CDR3 totals 17 residues. CDR1 is KGHSH and CDR2 is LQKENI in the germline V gene. Trimming removed 0 bases at V and 5 bases at J, with 17 bases between. CDR3 in DNA: TGTGCCAGCTCACCACCGGAGGGGAGGTTTGCTGATCAGCCCCAGCATTTT. This gives the protein CASSPPEGRFADQPQHF.